This TCR beta chain was recovered during a study of a mutant IDH1 vaccine in newly diagnosed glioma. Germline V lookup: CDR1 MGHRA, CDR2 YSYEKL. CDR3 size: 13 residues. V was cut by 1 base and J by 5 bases, with 8 bases left in between. Time point meaning: week 47, end of study. Topical imiquimod was applied with each vaccine dose, which held 300 ug of mutant IDH1 20-mer peptide. Using immunoSEQ multiplex PCR, the repertoire was profiled, and TCRdb retains in-frame clones only, with some absent. Among tens of thousands of clones listed, almost 65% were seen once. In the case of this clone: As yet, its antigen is unknown.

The source material was peripheral blood mononuclear cells (PBMCs), sampled from a glioma patient whose treatment included an IDH1 peptide vaccine. This TCR was recovered from a man aged 40-50 years with glioma. Some clones in this sample may be carry-over from other donors' samples. The chain employs TRBV4-1 and TRBJ2-5; perhaps D is TRBD1 or TRBD2 (5 bases each). This CDR3 reads CASSQAWGETQYF. CDR3 coding DNA: TGCGCCAGCAGCCAAGCGTGGGGGGAGACCCAGTACTTC.